The source of this T cell receptor (beta chain) is a study of T cell repertoires in cytomegalovirus infection. V gave up 1 base and J gave up 1 base, with 9 bases separating them. This CDR3 has 15 amino acids. CDR1 and CDR2 (germline): SGHNT, YENEEA. In the case of this clonotype: As yet, its antigen is unknown.

A single record per CDR3 protein comes from TCRdb applying MiXCR to the reads. The sample carries hundreds of thousands of distinct CDR3 sequences, approximately 33% recorded once. This rearrangement joins TRBV11-3 to TRBJ2-3; D is undetermined. The receptor was isolated from a human donor in good health (CMV status not recorded). Some clones in this sample may be carry-over from other donors' samples. Source: cultured CD8+ T cells from PBMCs, taken from culture after CMV antigen stimulation. In DNA form, the CDR3 reads TGTGCCAGCAGCTTAGGCCGGTCGGGCACAGATACGCAGTATTTT. This sequence encodes CASSLGRSGTDTQYF.